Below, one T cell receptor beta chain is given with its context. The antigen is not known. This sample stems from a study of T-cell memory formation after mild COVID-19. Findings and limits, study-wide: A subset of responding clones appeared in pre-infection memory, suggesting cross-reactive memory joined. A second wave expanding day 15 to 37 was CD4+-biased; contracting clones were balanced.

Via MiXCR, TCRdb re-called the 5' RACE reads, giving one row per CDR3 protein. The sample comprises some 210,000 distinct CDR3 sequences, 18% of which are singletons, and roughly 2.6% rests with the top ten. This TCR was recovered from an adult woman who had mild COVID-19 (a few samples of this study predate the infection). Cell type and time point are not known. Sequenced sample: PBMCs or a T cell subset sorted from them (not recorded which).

CDR3 DNA sequence: TGTGCCAGCAGCCATGCGGGGGGAGGGCTTATCTCCTACAATGAGCAGTTCTTC. Protein sequence: CASSHAGGGLISYNEQFF. The rearrangement uses TRBV7-8 and TRBJ2-1, with TRBD2 matching over 8 bases. Per the germline V gene, CDR1 is SGHVS and CDR2 is FQNEAQ. The CDR3 has 18 residues. Trimming cost V 5 bases and J 0 bases; bases outside gene matches: 12. Full variable domain (outside the CDR3, taken from reference TRBV7-8 and TRBJ2-1): GAGVSQSPRYKVAKRGQDVALRCDPISGHVSLFWYQQALGQGPEFLTYFQNEAQLDKSGLPSDRFFAERPEGSVSTLKIQRTQQEDSAVYLCASSHAGGGLISYNEQFFGPGTRLTVL.